What follows are 21 T cell receptor beta chains derived from one specimen sequenced in a study of blood T cell repertoires in COVID-19. The assay was immunoSEQ multiplex PCR, and TCRdb's table has in-frame clones only and misses some. The sample includes 140,000 to 150,000 clones, over 70% of them seen just once. Sequencing was performed on peripheral blood. The receptor source for this set is a human donor in a cohort sampled during active COVID-19.

This clone occurred once. This rearrangement joins TRBV7-2 to TRBJ2-3; TRBD1 matches at 7 bases. With 4 bases clipped from V and 4 bases from J, the junction kept 5 bases outside the gene matches. CDR1 and CDR2 from the germline V gene are SGHTA and FQGNSA. The CDR3 consists of 14 residues. The CDR3 loop reads CASSYRTGSDTQYF. DNA of the CDR3: TGTGCCAGCAGCTACAGGACAGGTTCAGATACGCAGTATTTT.

V gene TRBV30 combines with J gene TRBJ1-2; D might be TRBD1 (5 bases). The CDR3 runs to 12 residues. Per germline, CDR1 GTSNPN and CDR2 SVGIG (reference sequence). The V gene lost 2 bases and the J gene lost 2 bases, with 6 bases spanning the gap. The CDR3 sequence is CAWSQGNYGYTF. CDR3 DNA sequence: TGTGCCTGGAGTCAGGGAAACTATGGCTACACCTTC.

V usage is TRBV5-5 and J usage is TRBJ2-1; maybe TRBD1 (6 bases). The CDR3 runs to 13 residues. Deletions cut 1 base from V and 6 bases from J, with 8 bases between. Germline loops: CDR1 SGHKS, CDR2 YYEKEE (reference sequence). CDR3 nucleotides: TGTGCCAGCAGCTTGATCAGGGGCAATGAGCAGTTCTTC. Amino acids: CASSLIRGNEQFF.

This clone was detected a few times. The V gene is TRBV9, the J gene TRBJ1-1, with D possibly being TRBD1 (5 bases). CDR1 is SGDLS and CDR2 is YYNGEE in the germline V gene. V was pared by 4 bases and J by 4 bases, with 14 bases between. The CDR3 runs to 14 residues. The DNA of the CDR3 is TGTGCCAGCAGCCGAATTTTGGGGCGCACTGAAGCTTTCTTT. This codes for CASSRILGRTEAFF.

The V gene is TRBV5-1, the J gene TRBJ1-1, with D unresolved. The CDR3 consists of 13 residues. CDR1 and CDR2 (germline): SGHRS, YFSETQ. The V and J ends lost 4 bases and 1 base respectively, with 8 bases between them. In nucleotides, the CDR3 is TGCGCCAGCAGCGTCGGGGAGAACACTGAAGCTTTCTTT. Translated: CASSVGENTEAFF. The full variable domain, its missing parts supplied by reference TRBV5-1 and TRBJ1-1, is KAGVTQTPRYLIKTRGQQVTLSCSPISGHRSVSWYQQTPGQGLQFLFEYFSETQRNKGNFPGRFSGRQFSNSRSEMNVSTLELGDSALYLCASSVGENTEAFFGQGTRLTVV.

This chain links TRBV19 with TRBJ1-6; possibly TRBD1 for D (6 bases). Germline V gene lookup returns CDR1 LNHDA and CDR2 SQIVND (reference sequence). V dropped 10 bases and J dropped 7 bases, with 14 bases sitting between them. The CDR3 runs to 13 residues. CDR3 DNA sequence: TGTGCCACGAAACGACAGGACAATTCACCCCTCCACTTT. Its protein is CATKRQDNSPLHF.

The chain has TRBV7-8 and TRBJ1-1; 9 bases fit TRBD1. After removal of 1 base from V and 3 bases from J, the junction contained 3 bases not matched to a gene. The CDR3 has 15 residues. Germline V gene data show CDR1 as SGHVS and CDR2 as FQNEAQ. This chain's CDR3 is CASSLGTGVHTEAFF. The CDR3 DNA sequence: TGTGCCAGCAGCTTAGGGACAGGGGTGCACACTGAAGCTTTCTTT. Full variable domain (outside the CDR3, taken from reference TRBV7-8 and TRBJ1-1): GAGVSQSPRYKVAKRGQDVALRCDPISGHVSLFWYQQALGQGPEFLTYFQNEAQLDKSGLPSDRFFAERPEGSVSTLKIQRTQQEDSAVYLCASSLGTGVHTEAFFGQGTRLTVV.

V and J are TRBV6-5 and TRBJ1-2; D ambiguous. Germline V CDR1 and CDR2: MNHEY, SVGAGI. The CDR3 totals 14 residues. Trimming cost V 5 bases and J 5 bases, with 15 bases left between them. The CDR3 DNA is TGTGCCAGCAGTAGGCAGCGGGTTGGGTATGGCTACACCTTC. This translates into CASSRQRVGYGYTF.

Here the CDR3 reads CASSTAGYSNQPQHF. In DNA, the CDR3 is TGTGCCAGTAGTACCGCGGGATATAGCAATCAGCCCCAGCATTTT. The chain couples TRBV19 to TRBJ1-5, with D unresolved. Germline V gene data show CDR1 as LNHDA and CDR2 as SQIVND (reference sequence). This CDR3 region has 15 residues. Between the trimmed V and J ends, which lost 4 bases and 0 bases, there was a span of 10 bases.

The gene calls are TRBV3-1 (or the pseudogene TRBV3-2) and TRBJ2-4; 7 bases agree with TRBD1. V gave up 0 bases and J gave up 0 bases; unmatched junction bases: 5. CDR3 length: 17 residues. CDR1 LGHDT and CDR2 YNNKEL come from the germline V gene (reference sequence). DNA of the CDR3: TGTGCCAGCAGCCAAGACAGGGGGTCCCTAGCCAAAAACATTCAGTACTTC. Encoded protein: CASSQDRGSLAKNIQYF.

As to this clone: At one end, the junction sequence differs from germline, possibly due to a read error. J is TRBJ2-7 and V is TRBV4-1, with TRBD1 matching 9 bases. Per the germline V gene, CDR1 is MGHRA and CDR2 is YSYEKL. The length of the CDR3 is 17 residues. CDR3 bases: TGCGCCAGCAGCAAAGAACCGACCGGGACAGGGTCTCACGAGCAGTACTTC. Protein: CASSKEPTGTGSHEQYF.

The J gene is TRBJ1-6, the V gene TRBV12-5; D gene unclear. V lost 5 bases to trimming and J lost 3 bases, with 8 bases between them. This CDR3 has 14 amino acids. The V gene's germline CDR1 is LGHNT and CDR2 FRNRAP. Here the CDR3 reads CASGATGYNSPLHF. The CDR3 DNA reads as TGTGCTAGTGGTGCCACCGGCTATAATTCACCCCTCCACTTT.

V and J are TRBV27 and TRBJ1-3, with 12 bases matching TRBD1. Germline loops: CDR1 MNHEY, CDR2 SMNVEV (reference sequence). The CDR3 has 18 residues. With V trimmed by 1 base and J by 0 bases, 4 bases remained unmatched. The CDR3 bases are TGTGCCAGCAGTTTATATGGGACAGGGGGCGCCTCTGGAAACACCATATATTTT. Its translation is CASSLYGTGGASGNTIYF.

The rearrangement joins TRBV29-1 to TRBJ2-1; possible D gene TRBD1, 6 bases. The germline CDR1 and CDR2 sequences are SQVTM and ANQGSEA. The ends were cut back, 4 bases at V and 7 bases at J, with 8 bases in the middle. This CDR3 is built from 11 residues. For the CDR3, the DNA is TGCAGCGTTGGTCAGGGGAATGAGCAGTTCTTC. As protein: CSVGQGNEQFF.

The CDR3 is CASSGTDSGNTIYF. The DNA of the CDR3 is TGTGCCAGCAGTGGGACAGACTCTGGAAACACCATATATTTT. V usage is TRBV2 and J usage is TRBJ1-3; a weak D match, TRBD1 (6 bases). V lost 4 bases and J lost 0, with 7 bases in between. The germline V gene encodes CDR1 SNHLY and CDR2 FYNNEI. CDR3 length: 14 residues.

This clone was seen only a few times. The rearrangement uses TRBV29-1 and TRBJ2-1; D gene ambiguous. The germline V gene has CDR1 SQVTM and CDR2 ANQGSEA. Trimming took off 5 bases at V and 4 bases at J, with 9 bases between the two ends. The CDR3 is made up of 12 amino acids. The CDR3 sequence: CSVFLQYNEQFF. In nucleotides, the CDR3 is TGCAGCGTTTTCCTGCAGTACAATGAGCAGTTCTTC.

The chain links TRBV5-6 to TRBJ1-1; 7 positions match TRBD1. V dropped 4 bases and J dropped 1; count of bases not matched to a gene: 7. The CDR3 is 15 amino acids. Germline values: CDR1 SGHDT, CDR2 YYEEEE. The CDR3 here is CASSLGQVTNTEAFF. CDR3 nucleotide sequence: TGTGCCAGCAGCCTCGGACAGGTTACGAACACTGAAGCTTTCTTT.

This clone appeared a few times. The chain couples TRBV3-1 (or the pseudogene TRBV3-2) to TRBJ2-7; D gene uncertain. CDR3 length: 14 amino acids. CDR1 and CDR2 from the germline V gene are LGHDT and YNNKEL (reference sequence). The V and J ends lost 0 bases and 2 bases respectively, with 8 bases between them. The CDR3 is CASSQELRAYEQYF. The CDR3 nucleotides are TGTGCCAGCAGCCAAGAACTTAGAGCCTACGAGCAGTACTTC.

The chain combines TRBV7-2 with TRBJ2-7, with D unresolved. The germline gives CDR1 SGHTA, CDR2 FQGNSA. V shed 1 base and J shed 0 bases, with 7 bases lying between them. The CDR3 spans 14 residues. For the CDR3, the DNA is TGTGCCAGCAGCTTAGGGCCAGACTCCTACGAGCAGTACTTC. Protein sequence: CASSLGPDSYEQYF.

The gene calls are TRBV5-4 and TRBJ2-5, with D possibly matching TRBD2 (5 bases). In germline, CDR1 is SGHNT, CDR2 YYREEE (reference sequence). Trimming stripped 2 bases from V and 9 bases from J, with 29 bases between. The CDR3 totals 18 residues. CDR3: CASSFDPPRTGFPQAQYF. The CDR3 DNA follows: TGTGCCAGCAGCTTCGACCCACCCCGGACTGGTTTTCCACAAGCCCAGTACTTC.

This chain connects TRBV15 to TRBJ1-1; D call uncertain. Germline values: CDR1 LNHNV, CDR2 YYDKDF (reference sequence). V gave up 2 bases and J gave up 4 bases, with 11 bases separating them. There are 14 residues in the CDR3. CDR3 DNA sequence: TGTGCCACCAGCAGAAGCACACGGGTCACTGAAGCTTTCTTT. Translation: CATSRSTRVTEAFF.